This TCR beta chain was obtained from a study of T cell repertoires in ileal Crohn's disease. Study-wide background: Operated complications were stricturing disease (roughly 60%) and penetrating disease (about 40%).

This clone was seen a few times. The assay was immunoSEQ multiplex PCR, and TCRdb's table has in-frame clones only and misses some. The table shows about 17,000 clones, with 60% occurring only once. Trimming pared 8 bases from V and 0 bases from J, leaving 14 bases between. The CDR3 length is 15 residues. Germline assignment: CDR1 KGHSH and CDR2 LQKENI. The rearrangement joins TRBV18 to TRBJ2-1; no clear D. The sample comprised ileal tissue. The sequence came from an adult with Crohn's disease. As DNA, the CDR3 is TGTGCCAGCCTTCTCAGTCGCGGCTCCTACAATGAGCAGTTCTTC. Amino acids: CASLLSRGSYNEQFF.